This TCR beta chain is drawn from a study of PD-L1 blockade in urothelial cancer. Study-wide background: Administration of atezolizumab to patients began at some point between 2013 and 2015, at 1,200 mg intravenously every 3 weeks. Study patients had been treated with 0 to 3 previous chemotherapy regimens.

This sample's time point: pretreatment peripheral blood. The study enrolled patients with locally advanced or metastatic urothelial carcinoma. This clone was recorded only once. Generated by immunoSEQ multiplex PCR, the TCRdb table keeps only in-frame clones and is missing some. The table has some 74,000 clones, about 85% seen once. The CDR3 contains 12 residues. V lost 4 bases and J lost 8, with 11 bases in between. The germline CDR1 and CDR2 sequences are MDHEN and SYDVKM. Sequenced here: PBMCs, sampled around atezolizumab (anti-PD-L1) treatment. This receptor was identified in a man in his forties or fifties with urothelial cancer. The V call is TRBV28, the J call TRBJ1-2; unclear D gene. CDR3 coding DNA: TGTGCCAGCAGTTCCGGGTCCAGCGGCTACACCTTC. As protein: CASSSGSSGYTF.